Presented here are 28 T cell receptor beta chains from one specimen sequenced in a study of T cells in localized non-small cell lung cancer. Sequenced by immunoSEQ multiplex PCR; TCRdb stores in-frame clones only, minus some. The sample records about 39,000 clones, about 76% being singletons. The material was PBMCs, obtained before any cancer treatment. These receptors were obtained from a woman aged 35 to 75 with stage II squamous cell lung carcinoma.

This chain connects TRBV19 to TRBJ1-1; TRBD1 might be the D (6 bases). V gave up 2 bases and J gave up 7 bases, with 11 bases separating them. In germline, CDR1 is LNHDA, CDR2 SQIVND (reference sequence). The CDR3 spans 13 residues. The CDR3, as DNA: TGTGCCAGTAGTATACAGGGGCAGGGTGAAGCTTTCTTT. It is translated as CASSIQGQGEAFF.

V gene TRBV5-1 combines with J gene TRBJ1-3; TRBD1 aligns across 9 bases. V lost 0 bases, J lost 2 bases, and 6 bases stayed unmatched. Germline CDR1 SGHRS, CDR2 YFSETQ. This CDR3 contains 17 residues. The CDR3 region has the DNA TGCGCCAGCAGCTTGGCCGGCGGACAGGGGACTGGAAACACCATATATTTT. It yields the protein CASSLAGGQGTGNTIYF.

This clone was seen only a few times. V and J are TRBV5-6 and TRBJ1-1; D perhaps matches TRBD1 (6 bases). The CDR3 runs 16 residues. Trimming took off 3 bases at V and 4 bases at J, with 19 bases between the two ends. Germline CDR1 SGHDT, CDR2 YYEEEE. CDR3 in amino acids: CASSSHPTGRSTEAFF. CDR3 nucleotide sequence: TGTGCCAGCAGCTCGCATCCGACAGGTCGGAGCACTGAAGCTTTCTTT.

This clone was seen a single time. The gene calls are TRBV29-1 and TRBJ2-5; a weak D match, TRBD2 (6 bases). The CDR3 length is 18 residues. CDR1 is SQVTM and CDR2 is ANQGSEA in the germline V gene. V was cut by 1 base and J by 5 bases, with 26 bases left in between. CDR3 nucleotides: TGCAGCGTTGAAGGAGACCTCAATGCAGGGACTGTGACGGAGACCCAGTACTTC. This gives the protein CSVEGDLNAGTVTETQYF.

This clone was seen a few times. This rearrangement joins TRBV5-1 to TRBJ2-2; no reliable D call. There are 15 residues in the CDR3. V lost 0 bases, J lost 3 bases, and 9 bases lay in between. Germline V gene sequence: CDR1 SGHRS, CDR2 YFSETQ. The DNA for the CDR3 is TGCGCCAGCAGCTTGGTTGGGCAGCACACCGGGGAGCTGTTTTTT. Translated: CASSLVGQHTGELFF. The variable domain in full, with the rest retrieved from reference TRBV5-1 and TRBJ2-2, is KAGVTQTPRYLIKTRGQQVTLSCSPISGHRSVSWYQQTPGQGLQFLFEYFSETQRNKGNFPGRFSGRQFSNSRSEMNVSTLELGDSALYLCASSLVGQHTGELFFGEGSRLTVL.

CDR3 protein: CASSFGVEETQYF. DNA for the CDR3: TGTGCCAGCAGCTTCGGGGTAGAAGAGACCCAGTACTTC. The chain has TRBV5-6 and TRBJ2-5; possible D gene TRBD2, 5 bases. V lost 2 bases to trimming and J lost 3 bases, with 8 bases between them. Germline values: CDR1 SGHDT, CDR2 YYEEEE. The CDR3 totals 13 residues.

V and J are TRBV11-2 and TRBJ2-1, with 7 bases lining up with TRBD1. The junction had 7 bases not matched to a gene; V was cut back by 4 bases and J by 4 bases. Germline V CDR1 and CDR2: SGHAT, FQNNGV. CDR3 length: 15 residues. In nucleotides, the CDR3 is TGTGCCAGCAGCTCCGGGACAGAACTTTACAATGAGCAGTTCTTC. Translating gives CASSSGTELYNEQFF.

This sequence joins TRBV27 and TRBJ2-3; possible D gene TRBD2, 5 bases. The CDR3 has 14 residues. Trimming took off 7 bases at V and 4 bases at J, with 15 bases between the two ends. Germline values: CDR1 MNHEY, CDR2 SMNVEV (reference sequence). The CDR3 coding sequence is TGTGCCAGCAAGAGGGCCCAGGTGTCAGATACGCAGTATTTT. Protein: CASKRAQVSDTQYF.

The V call is TRBV19, the J call TRBJ1-5, with D maybe TRBD1 (5 bases). CDR3 length equals 15 residues. CDR1 is LNHDA and CDR2 is SQIVND in the germline V gene (reference sequence). V gave up 1 base and J gave up 7 bases, with 14 bases separating them. For the CDR3, the DNA is TGTGCCAGTAGTATAGGGACCCAGGGAGTCCAGCCCCAGCATTTT. It translates to CASSIGTQGVQPQHF.

The chain carries TRBV5-4 and TRBJ1-1; TRBD1 is a possible D gene (5 bases). The germline gives CDR1 SGHNT, CDR2 YYREEE (reference sequence). The ends were cut back, 4 bases at V and 1 base at J, with 14 bases in the middle. The CDR3 has 15 amino acids. CDR3 residues: CASSLAGGRNTEAFF. The CDR3 DNA follows: TGTGCCAGCAGCCTGGCCGGGGGAAGGAACACTGAAGCTTTCTTT.

This chain joins TRBV19 and TRBJ1-5; D call uncertain. The CDR3 extends over 12 amino acids. V lost 5 bases and J 9 bases, leaving 11 bases between the germline ends. Looked up from germline, CDR1 is LNHDA and CDR2 is SQIVND (reference sequence). CDR3 residues: CASSFQNGPQHF. The DNA for the CDR3 is TGTGCCAGTAGTTTTCAGAACGGGCCCCAGCATTTT.

Here the CDR3 reads CATSRERGQVNYGYTF. In DNA, the CDR3 is TGTGCCACCAGCAGAGAGAGGGGGCAGGTTAACTATGGCTACACCTTC. The J gene is TRBJ1-2, the V gene TRBV15, with 7 bases fitting TRBD1. Trimming at V came to 0 bases and at J to 1 base, leaving 5 bases not matched to a gene. The V gene's germline CDR1 is LNHNV and CDR2 YYDKDF (reference sequence). The CDR3 extends over 16 amino acids.

V and J are TRBV29-1 and TRBJ2-5; either TRBD1 or TRBD2 may supply D (5 bases each). CDR3 length: 13 residues. Trimming left V 6 bases short and J 1 base short, with 12 bases between. Germline V gives CDR1 SQVTM, CDR2 ANQGSEA. The CDR3 nucleotides are TGCAGCGTCGCCGGGACGGCCCAAGAGACCCAGTACTTC. Its protein product is CSVAGTAQETQYF.

The V gene is TRBV7-8, the J gene TRBJ1-3, with TRBD1 as a possible D gene (6 bases). The CDR3 runs 14 residues. Germline CDR1 is SGHVS and CDR2 is FQNEAQ. V shed 5 bases and J shed 9 bases, with 17 bases lying between them. The DNA for the CDR3 is TGTGCCAGCAGCCGGACGGACAGTACCGGCACCATATATTTT. Translated: CASSRTDSTGTIYF.

This chain connects TRBV9 to TRBJ1-4; weak D call: TRBD1 (5 bases). V shed 0 bases and J shed 4 bases, with 10 bases lying between them. The germline V gene encodes CDR1 SGDLS and CDR2 YYNGEE. The length of the CDR3 is 15 residues. The CDR3 bases are TGTGCCAGCAGCGTAGCCACAGGCCTTAATGAAAAACTGTTTTTT. It encodes CASSVATGLNEKLFF.

The chain employs TRBV28 and TRBJ1-4; D ambiguous. Trimming removed 3 bases at V and 5 bases at J, with 10 bases between. There are 14 residues in the CDR3. The germline gives CDR1 MDHEN, CDR2 SYDVKM. The CDR3 reads CASSFGSTNEKLFF. The CDR3 coding sequence is TGTGCCAGCAGTTTTGGCAGCACCAATGAAAAACTGTTTTTT.

The chain links TRBV5-1 to TRBJ1-4, with TRBD1 matching 8 bases. Germline V CDR1 and CDR2: SGHRS, YFSETQ. V was clipped by 3 bases and J by 8 bases; unmatched bases: 6. The CDR3 length is 14 residues. CDR3 region: CASSSQGAVEKLFF. CDR3 nucleotide sequence: TGCGCCAGCAGCTCGCAGGGGGCGGTAGAAAAACTGTTTTTT.

There are many counts of this clone. The chain joins TRBV7-2 to TRBJ1-5, with a weak D call TRBD1 (5 bases). The CDR3 totals 15 residues. Trimming pared 0 bases from V and 7 bases from J, leaving 13 bases between. Germline loops: CDR1 SGHTA, CDR2 FQGNSA. In DNA, the CDR3 is TGTGCCAGCAGCTTAGCCGGGGGTCGGCAACAGCCCCAGCATTTT. Amino acid sequence: CASSLAGGRQQPQHF.

This clone was detected a few times. This chain uses TRBV2 with TRBJ1-6; unclear D gene. The CDR3 runs 11 residues. Looked up from germline, CDR1 is SNHLY and CDR2 is FYNNEI. Trimming cost V 8 bases and J 8 bases, with 7 bases left between them. The chain's CDR3 is CASVTDSPLHF. In DNA form, the CDR3 reads TGTGCCAGCGTAACTGATTCACCCCTCCACTTT.

The genes are TRBV7-2 and TRBJ2-5; possibly TRBD2 for D (5 bases). V dropped 5 bases and J dropped 2 bases, with 15 bases sitting between them. The germline V gene encodes CDR1 SGHTA and CDR2 FQGNSA. This CDR3 has 15 amino acids. The CDR3 nucleotides read TGTGCCAGCAGCGGCTGGGCTAGCAGACAAGAGACCCAGTACTTC. It translates to CASSGWASRQETQYF.

The chain couples TRBV29-1 to TRBJ2-5; D gene ambiguous. V lost 4 bases, J lost 1 base, and 13 bases lay in between. The CDR3 contains 14 residues. Germline lookup yields CDR1 SQVTM and CDR2 ANQGSEA. CDR3 in DNA: TGCAGCGTTGTCTCCCCCAGGACCCAAGAGACCCAGTACTTC. It encodes CSVVSPRTQETQYF.

This clone showed up just a few times. The chain carries TRBV6-6 and TRBJ2-7; D possibly corresponds to TRBD1 (6 bases). V was cut by 6 bases and J by 2 bases, with 14 bases left in between. The CDR3 totals 14 residues. Germline values: CDR1 MNHNY, CDR2 SVGAGI (reference sequence). The DNA for the CDR3 is TGTGCCAGCAGCTTGGACAGTAACACCTACGAGCAGTACTTC. This encodes CASSLDSNTYEQYF.

The CDR3 DNA reads as TGTGCCAGCAGCTTAAAACCCGGGAACTATGGCTACACCTTC. This gives the protein CASSLKPGNYGYTF. The chain employs TRBV7-3 and TRBJ1-2, with D hard to call. V was clipped by 1 base and J by 2 bases, with 8 bases between them. Germline V lookup: CDR1 SGHTA, CDR2 FQGTGA. The CDR3 has 14 residues.

The chain recombines TRBV7-8 with TRBJ2-2; D unclear. The CDR3 covers 13 residues. V lost 4 bases and J lost 9, with 12 bases in between. Per the germline V gene, CDR1 is SGHVS and CDR2 is FQNEAQ. The CDR3 region is CASSSTLSRELFF. CDR3 coding DNA: TGTGCCAGCAGCTCGACACTTTCCCGGGAGCTGTTTTTT. Combining the CDR3 with reference TRBV7-8 and TRBJ2-2 gives the whole variable domain GAGVSQSPRYKVAKRGQDVALRCDPISGHVSLFWYQQALGQGPEFLTYFQNEAQLDKSGLPSDRFFAERPEGSVSTLKIQRTQQEDSAVYLCASSSTLSRELFFGEGSRLTVL.

The rearrangement links TRBV7-3 to TRBJ2-1; 9 bases are shared with TRBD2. Trimming cost V 5 bases and J 3 bases; bases outside gene matches: 2. Germline V gene sequence: CDR1 SGHTA, CDR2 FQGTGA. The CDR3 runs 14 residues. CDR3 amino acids: CASSAGGGYNEQFF. DNA of the CDR3: TGTGCCAGCAGCGCGGGAGGGGGCTACAATGAGCAGTTCTTC. Using reference TRBV7-3 and TRBJ2-1 for the parts outside the CDR3, the full variable domain is GAGVSQTPSNKVTEKGKYVELRCDPISGHTALYWYRQSLGQGPEFLIYFQGTGAADDSGLPNDRFFAVRPEGSVSTLKIQRTERGDSAVYLCASSAGGGYNEQFFGPGTRLTVL.

This clone was seen a handful of times. The V gene is TRBV7-3, the J gene TRBJ1-3; D remains unclear. Germline V gene lookup returns CDR1 SGHTA and CDR2 FQGTGA. The V and J ends lost 5 bases and 0 bases respectively, with 14 bases between them. This CDR3 comprises 16 residues. The CDR3 DNA reads as TGTGCCAGCAGCCAGTATCAGGAAATCTCTGGAAACACCATATATTTT. Translation gives CASSQYQEISGNTIYF.

This chain connects TRBV4-1 to TRBJ1-1; no clear D gene. This CDR3 is built from 13 residues. V lost 11 bases to trimming and J lost 1 base, with 14 bases between them. Germline V lookup: CDR1 MGHRA, CDR2 YSYEKL. CDR3 DNA: TGCGCCTCCGGGGAGCCCCCGAACACTGAAGCTTTCTTT. Translated: CASGEPPNTEAFF.

The DNA of the CDR3 is TGCGCCAGCAGCCAAGATCATCAGGGAATCTACTATGGCTACACCTTC. Its protein product is CASSQDHQGIYYGYTF. The chain joins TRBV4-1 to TRBJ1-2; possible D gene TRBD1, 5 bases. The CDR3 runs to 16 residues. The germline CDR1 and CDR2 sequences are MGHRA and YSYEKL. V lost 0 bases, J lost 3 bases, and 14 bases lay in between.